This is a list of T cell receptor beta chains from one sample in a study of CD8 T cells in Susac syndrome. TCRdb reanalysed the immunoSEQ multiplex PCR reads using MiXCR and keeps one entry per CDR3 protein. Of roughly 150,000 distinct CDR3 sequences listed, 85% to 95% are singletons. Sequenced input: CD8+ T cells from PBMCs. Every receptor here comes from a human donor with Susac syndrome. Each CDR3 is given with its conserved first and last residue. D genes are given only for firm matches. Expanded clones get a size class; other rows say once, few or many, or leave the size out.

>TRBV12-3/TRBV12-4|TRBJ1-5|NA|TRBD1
CASSQTGTADQPQHF
TGTGCCAGCAGCCAGACAGGGACAGCAGATCAGCCCCAGCATTTT
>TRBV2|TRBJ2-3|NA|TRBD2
CASSPREGDTDTQYF
TGTGCCAGCAGCCCCCGGGAGGGGGACACAGATACGCAGTATTTT
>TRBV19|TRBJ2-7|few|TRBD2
CASSPGTSAYEQYF
TGTGCCAGTAGCCCCGGGACTAGCGCCTACGAGCAGTACTTC
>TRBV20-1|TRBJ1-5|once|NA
CSARDEETWELNQPQHF
TGCAGTGCTAGAGATGAGGAGACGTGGGAGCTCAATCAGCCCCAGCATTTT
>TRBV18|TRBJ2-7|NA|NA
CASSYTSVESFAYEQYF
TGTGCCAGCTCGTACACAAGCGTAGAATCCTTCGCCTACGAGCAGTACTTC
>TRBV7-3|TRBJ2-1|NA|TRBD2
CASSLVGGSGGYNEQFF
TGTGCCAGCAGCTTAGTGGGAGGGTCCGGGGGCTACAATGAGCAGTTCTTC
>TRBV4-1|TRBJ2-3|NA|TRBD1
CASSFRQGNTDTQYF
TGCGCCAGCAGCTTTCGACAGGGTAATACAGATACGCAGTATTTT
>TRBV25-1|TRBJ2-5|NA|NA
CASSGIEDPQETQYF
TGTGCCAGCAGTGGGATAGAGGACCCCCAAGAGACCCAGTACTTC
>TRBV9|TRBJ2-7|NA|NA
CASSVGGGGYEQYF
TGTGCCAGCAGCGTAGGTGGGGGCGGTTACGAGCAGTACTTC
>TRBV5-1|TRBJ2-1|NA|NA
CASSFELANNEQFF
TGCGCCAGCAGCTTTGAATTGGCAAACAATGAGCAGTTCTTC
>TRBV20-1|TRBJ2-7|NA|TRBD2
CSARDLASGVSYEQYF
TGCAGTGCTAGAGATCTGGCTAGCGGGGTCTCCTACGAGCAGTACTTC
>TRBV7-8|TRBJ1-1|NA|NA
CASSPTGRLEAFF
TGTGCCAGCAGCCCCACGGGGAGGCTTGAAGCTTTCTTT
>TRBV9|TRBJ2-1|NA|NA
CASSVAVGGGNYNEQFF
TGTGCCAGCAGCGTAGCTGTGGGAGGCGGGAACTACAATGAGCAGTTCTTC
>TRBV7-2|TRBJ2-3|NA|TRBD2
CASSQLAGFTLPTDTQYF
TGTGCCAGCAGTCAACTAGCGGGCTTTACCCTTCCCACAGATACGCAGTATTTT
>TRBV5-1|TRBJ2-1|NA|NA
CASSFLSNLDEQFF
TGCGCCAGCAGCTTTTTATCTAACTTGGATGAGCAGTTCTTC
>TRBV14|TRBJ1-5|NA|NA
CASSPQDRTGQPQHF
TGTGCCAGCAGCCCCCAGGACCGAACAGGACAGCCCCAGCATTTT
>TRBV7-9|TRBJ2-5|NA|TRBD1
CASSHDDRARTETQYF
TGTGCCAGCAGCCATGATGACAGGGCTAGGACAGAGACCCAGTACTTC
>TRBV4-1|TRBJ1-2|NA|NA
CASSQTSRGGVSLGYTF
TGCGCCAGCAGCCAAACCTCCCGTGGGGGCGTCTCTTTGGGCTACACCTTC
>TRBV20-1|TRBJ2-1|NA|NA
CSARASSRRVDIRNEQFF
TGCAGTGCTAGAGCCTCGTCACGTCGGGTTGACATTCGCAATGAGCAGTTCTTC
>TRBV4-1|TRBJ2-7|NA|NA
CAAGRGDEQYF
TGCGCAGCGGGCAGGGGGGACGAGCAGTACTTC
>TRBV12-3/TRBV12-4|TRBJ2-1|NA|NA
CASSLWDYNEQFF
TGTGCCAGCAGTTTGTGGGACTACAATGAGCAGTTCTTC
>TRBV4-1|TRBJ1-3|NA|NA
CASSQDEGANTIYF
TGCGCCAGCAGCCAAGATGAGGGAGCAAACACCATATATTTT
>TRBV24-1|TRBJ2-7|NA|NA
CATSADYSPSPYEQYF
TGTGCCACCAGTGCGGATTACTCGCCATCACCCTACGAGCAGTACTTC
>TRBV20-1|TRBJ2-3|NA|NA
CSARDIGAAGALDTQYF
TGCAGTGCTAGAGATATCGGGGCCGCGGGCGCCTTAGATACGCAGTATTTT